This is a list of T cell receptor beta chains from one sample in a study of shared clonotypes between healthy human individuals. The table came from immunoSEQ multiplex PCR; TCRdb's copy has only in-frame clones and leaves some out. The sample consists of millions of clones, approximately 94% of them appearing once. Source material: naive CD8+ T cells from PBMCs. The receptors were sampled from a man aged 18 to 35 in good health. Some clones in this sample may be carry-over from other donors' samples. The CDR3 runs from the conserved cysteine through the conserved F or W. The D gene is left open where the match is weak. The size of a clone is reported for some rows only, either as once, few or many, or as a class for expanded clones.

TRBV5-6,.,TRBJ1-3,.,CASSLDWVVSGNTIYF,TGTGCCAGCAGCTTGGACTGGGTTGTGTCTGGAAACACCATATATTTT
TRBV28,once,TRBJ2-7,TRBD2,CASTWGLAGSYEQYF,TGTGCCAGCACCTGGGGACTAGCGGGATCCTACGAGCAGTACTTC
TRBV28,few,TRBJ1-5,.,CASSRLGEGNQPQHF,TGTGCCAGCAGTAGATTAGGCGAGGGCAATCAGCCCCAGCATTTT
TRBV10-2,.,TRBJ2-7,.,CASRPSSYEQYF,TGCGCCAGCCGCCCCAGCTCCTACGAGCAGTACTTC
TRBV11-2,.,TRBJ2-7,TRBD2,CASSSSGINYEQYF,TGTGCCAGCAGCTCTAGCGGAATAAACTACGAGCAGTACTTC
TRBV19,.,TRBJ2-1,TRBD1,CASSIGTGWGNEQFF,TGTGCCAGTAGTATTGGGACAGGATGGGGCAATGAGCAGTTCTTC
TRBV29-1,few,TRBJ1-4,.,CSGRVYEKLFF,TGCAGCGGGCGGGTGTATGAAAAACTGTTTTTT
TRBV11-2,.,TRBJ2-2,.,CASSRGGVSVSTGELFF,TGTGCCAGCAGCCGAGGGGGGGTGTCTGTGAGCACCGGGGAGCTGTTTTTT
TRBV28,.,TRBJ2-7,TRBD1,CASSLPRQGGTYEQYF,TGTGCCAGCAGTTTACCCCGACAGGGGGGAACCTACGAGCAGTACTTC
TRBV6-1,.,TRBJ1-5,TRBD1,CATNKGSGGVQPQHF,TGTGCCACCAACAAGGGGTCAGGGGGAGTTCAGCCCCAGCATTTT
TRBV9,.,TRBJ2-2,TRBD2,CASSDSTSGRVGTGELFF,TGTGCCAGCAGCGACTCGACTAGCGGGAGGGTTGGCACCGGGGAGCTGTTTTTT
TRBV4-3,.,TRBJ1-1,.,CASSQGHTGSPEAFF,TGCGCCAGCAGCCAAGGCCATACGGGAAGTCCTGAAGCTTTCTTT
TRBV10-2,.,TRBJ2-7,TRBD2,CASETGGSYEQYF,TGCGCCAGCGAAACGGGAGGATCCTACGAGCAGTACTTC
TRBV5-1,.,TRBJ2-7,TRBD2,CASSSTGRGSYEQYF,TGCGCCAGCAGCTCGACCGGGAGGGGGTCCTACGAGCAGTACTTC
TRBV18,.,TRBJ2-1,TRBD2,CASSTRTSGRTYNEQFF,TGTGCCAGCTCAACTAGGACTAGCGGGAGAACCTACAATGAGCAGTTCTTC
TRBV14,.,TRBJ1-4,.,CASSRYLDGKLFF,TGTGCCAGCAGCCGATATTTGGACGGGAAACTGTTTTTT
TRBV11-2,.,TRBJ2-1,TRBD2,CASSRPGLAGLSYNEQFF,TGTGCCAGCAGCCGACCGGGACTAGCGGGGCTATCCTACAATGAGCAGTTCTTC
TRBV5-1,once,TRBJ2-1,TRBD2,CASSFTLADYYNEQFF,TGCGCCAGCAGCTTTACACTAGCGGACTACTACAATGAGCAGTTCTTC
TRBV5-3,.,TRBJ2-6,.,CARSLVVGPLSSGANVLTF,TGTGCCAGAAGCTTGGTGGTGGGGCCATTGAGCTCTGGGGCCAACGTCCTGACTTTC
TRBV7-9,.,TRBJ2-7,.,CASSPGGSYEQYF,TGTGCCAGCAGCCCAGGGGGGTCCTACGAGCAGTACTTC
TRBV7-9,few,TRBJ1-4,TRBD1,CASSPSLSGRGEKLFF,TGTGCCAGCAGCCCTAGTTTATCCGGCAGGGGGGAAAAACTGTTTTTT
TRBV5-1,.,TRBJ2-7,.,CASSLGMAEQYF,TGCGCCAGCAGCTTGGGAATGGCCGAGCAGTACTTC
TRBV7-9,.,TRBJ2-5,TRBD2,CASRTLAGEPETQYF,TGTGCCAGCAGAACCCTAGCGGGAGAGCCAGAGACCCAGTACTTC
TRBV27,.,TRBJ2-1,.,CASSLFGPNEQFF,TGTGCCAGCAGTTTATTTGGTCCCAATGAGCAGTTCTTC
TRBV5-1,once,TRBJ2-1,TRBD2,CASSPPGLEGYNEQFF,TGCGCCAGCAGTCCACCGGGACTAGAGGGGTACAATGAGCAGTTCTTC
TRBV27,.,TRBJ2-7,TRBD1,CASSLLAGTGYEQYF,TGTGCCAGCAGTCTCTTGGCGGGGACAGGGTACGAGCAGTACTTC
TRBV10-3,.,TRBJ2-1,TRBD1,CASSEDRGIHEQFF,TGTGCCAGCAGTGAGGACAGGGGTATCCATGAGCAGTTCTTC
TRBV27,.,TRBJ2-1,.,CASSSLGALSSYNEQFF,TGTGCCAGCAGTTCTCTGGGGGCTCTGAGCTCCTACAATGAGCAGTTCTTC
TRBV6-1,.,TRBJ1-2,.,CASSEPGAPNYGYTF,TGTGCCAGCAGTGAACCGGGGGCCCCCAACTATGGCTACACCTTC
TRBV19,.,TRBJ2-1,.,CASSIGWGRRNEQFF,TGTGCCAGTAGTATAGGGTGGGGTAGGCGCAATGAGCAGTTCTTC
TRBV15,.,TRBJ2-2,.,CATTGEGEITGELFF,TGTGCCACCACGGGGGAAGGGGAGATCACCGGGGAGCTGTTTTTT
TRBV2,.,TRBJ2-5,TRBD2,CASSGTSGGDLGETQYF,TGTGCCAGCAGTGGGACTAGCGGCGGAGACTTAGGGGAGACCCAGTACTTC
TRBV7-2,.,TRBJ2-2,TRBD2,CASSERLSGRAAGELFF,TGTGCCAGCAGCGAACGCCTTAGCGGGAGGGCCGCCGGGGAGCTGTTTTTT
TRBV15,.,TRBJ1-4,.,CATRTATNEKLFF,TGTGCCACCAGAACGGCAACTAATGAAAAACTGTTTTTT
TRBV19,.,TRBJ2-1,TRBD2,CASSQRESYYNEQFF,TGTGCCAGTAGTCAGCGGGAGTCATACTACAATGAGCAGTTCTTC
TRBV10-3,.,TRBJ2-2,TRBD2,CAISGTSDKAGELFF,TGTGCCATCAGTGGAACTAGCGATAAAGCCGGGGAGCTGTTTTTT
TRBV4-1,once,TRBJ2-7,TRBD1,CASSHSTGGGDEQYF,TGCGCCAGCAGCCACTCGACAGGGGGCGGTGACGAGCAGTACTTC
TRBV7-6,.,TRBJ1-1,.,CASSLVFIGKNTEAFF,TGTGCCAGCAGCTTAGTATTTATAGGGAAGAACACTGAAGCTTTCTTT
TRBV29-1,few,TRBJ1-1,.,CSASVDTEAFF,TGCAGCGCCTCAGTGGACACTGAAGCTTTCTTT
TRBV28,.,TRBJ2-3,TRBD2,CASSWTSGSHRTDTQYF,TGTGCCAGCAGTTGGACTAGCGGGAGTCATCGCACAGATACGCAGTATTTT
TRBV4-1,.,TRBJ2-7,TRBD1,CASSLNSGTGSTEQYF,TGCGCCAGCAGCTTAAACAGTGGGACAGGGTCCACCGAGCAGTACTTC
TRBV27,.,TRBJ2-7,TRBD2,CASSLQLAGVYEQYF,TGTGCCAGCAGTTTACAACTAGCGGGGGTCTACGAGCAGTACTTC
TRBV14,.,TRBJ2-5,.,CASSQEFRETQYF,TGTGCCAGCAGCCAAGAATTTAGGGAGACCCAGTACTTC
TRBV27,.,TRBJ2-7,.,CASSILGGGGEYEQYF,TGTGCCAGCAGTATACTTGGTGGAGGGGGCGAATACGAGCAGTACTTC
TRBV27,.,TRBJ1-2,.,CASSLFGQNYGYTF,TGTGCCAGCAGTTTATTTGGACAGAACTATGGCTACACCTTC
TRBV28,.,TRBJ1-1,.,CASSLLVGSEAFF,TGTGCCAGCAGTTTATTGGTGGGCTCTGAAGCTTTCTTT
TRBV19,.,TRBJ1-1,.,CASSIDVGYEAFF,TGTGCCAGTAGTATAGATGTGGGATATGAAGCTTTCTTT
TRBV27,.,TRBJ2-1,.,CASRWGTSYNEQFF,TGTGCCAGCCGATGGGGGACATCTTACAATGAGCAGTTCTTC
TRBV10-3,.,TRBJ2-7,.,CAISVFSKGAYEQYF,TGTGCCATCAGTGTGTTTTCTAAGGGTGCCTACGAGCAGTACTTC